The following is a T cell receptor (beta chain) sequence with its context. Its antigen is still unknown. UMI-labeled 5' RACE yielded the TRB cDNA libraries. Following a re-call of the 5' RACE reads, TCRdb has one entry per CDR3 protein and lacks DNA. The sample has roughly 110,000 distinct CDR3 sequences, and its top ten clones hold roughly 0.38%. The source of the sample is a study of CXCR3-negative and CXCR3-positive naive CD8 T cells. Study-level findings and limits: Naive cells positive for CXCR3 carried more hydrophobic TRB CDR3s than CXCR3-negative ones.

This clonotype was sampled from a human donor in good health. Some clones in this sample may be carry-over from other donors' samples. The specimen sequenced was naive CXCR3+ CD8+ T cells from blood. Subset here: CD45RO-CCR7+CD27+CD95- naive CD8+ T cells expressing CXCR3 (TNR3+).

The CDR3 protein is CASSFFDTPPYEQYF. The chain recombines TRBV5-1 with TRBJ2-7; no DNA is available, so the TRBD2 call from TCRdb remains unchecked. There are 15 residues in the CDR3. Germline CDR1 is SGHRS and CDR2 is YFSETQ. Complete variable domain (other parts from reference TRBV5-1 and TRBJ2-7): KAGVTQTPRYLIKTRGQQVTLSCSPISGHRSVSWYQQTPGQGLQFLFEYFSETQRNKGNFPGRFSGRQFSNSRSEMNVSTLELGDSALYLCASSFFDTPPYEQYFGPGTRLTVT.